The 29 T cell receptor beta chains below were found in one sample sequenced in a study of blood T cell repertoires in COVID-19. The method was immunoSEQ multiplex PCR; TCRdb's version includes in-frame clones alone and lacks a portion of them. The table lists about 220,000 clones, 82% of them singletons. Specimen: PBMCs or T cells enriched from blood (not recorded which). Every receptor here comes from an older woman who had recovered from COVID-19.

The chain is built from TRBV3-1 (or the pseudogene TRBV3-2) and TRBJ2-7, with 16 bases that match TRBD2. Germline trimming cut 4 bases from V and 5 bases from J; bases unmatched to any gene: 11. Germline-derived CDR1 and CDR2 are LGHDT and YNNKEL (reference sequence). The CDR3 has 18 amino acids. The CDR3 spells CASSLYSGLAGGTNEQYF. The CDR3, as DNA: TGTGCCAGCAGCCTCTACTCGGGACTAGCGGGAGGGACCAACGAGCAGTACTTC.

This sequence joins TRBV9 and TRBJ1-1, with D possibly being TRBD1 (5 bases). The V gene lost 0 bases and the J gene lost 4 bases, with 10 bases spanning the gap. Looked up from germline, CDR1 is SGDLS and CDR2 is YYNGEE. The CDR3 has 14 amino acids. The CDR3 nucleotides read TGTGCCAGCAGCGTAGAGGGCAGGGTCACTGAAGCTTTCTTT. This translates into CASSVEGRVTEAFF.

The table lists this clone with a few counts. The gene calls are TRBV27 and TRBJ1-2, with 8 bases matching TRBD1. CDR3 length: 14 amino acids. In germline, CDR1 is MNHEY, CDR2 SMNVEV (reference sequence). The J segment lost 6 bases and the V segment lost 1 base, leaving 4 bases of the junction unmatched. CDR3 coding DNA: TGTGCCAGCAGTTTATGGGGACAGGCGGATGGCTACACCTTC. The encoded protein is CASSLWGQADGYTF.

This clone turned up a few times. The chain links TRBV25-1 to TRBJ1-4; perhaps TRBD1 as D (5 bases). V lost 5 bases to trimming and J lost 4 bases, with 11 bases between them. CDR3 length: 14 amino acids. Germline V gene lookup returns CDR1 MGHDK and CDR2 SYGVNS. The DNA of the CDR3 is TGTGCCAGCAGTTTAGGACACGGTAATGAAAAACTGTTTTTT. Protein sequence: CASSLGHGNEKLFF.

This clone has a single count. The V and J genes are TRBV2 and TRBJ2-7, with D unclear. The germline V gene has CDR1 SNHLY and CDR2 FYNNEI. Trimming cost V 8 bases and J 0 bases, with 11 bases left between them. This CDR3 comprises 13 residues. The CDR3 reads CASGQDSSYEQYF. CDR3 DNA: TGTGCCAGCGGGCAGGATAGCTCCTACGAGCAGTACTTC.

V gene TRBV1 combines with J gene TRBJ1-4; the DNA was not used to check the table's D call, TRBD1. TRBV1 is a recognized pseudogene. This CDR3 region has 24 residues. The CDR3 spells CTSSQDHRAHAFSAGAFSCEKLFF. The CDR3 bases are TGCACCAGCAGCCAAGATCATCGAGCGCATGCCTTTAGCGCAGGGGCCTTTAGTTGTGAAAAACTGTTTTTT.

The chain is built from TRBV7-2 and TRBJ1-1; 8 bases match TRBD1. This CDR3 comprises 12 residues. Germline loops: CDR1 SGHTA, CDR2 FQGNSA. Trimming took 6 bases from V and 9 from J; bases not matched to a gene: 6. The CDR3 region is CASRPGGVKAFF. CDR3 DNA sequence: TGTGCCAGCAGGCCAGGGGGCGTGAAAGCTTTCTTT. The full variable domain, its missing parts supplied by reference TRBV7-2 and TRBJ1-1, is GAGVSQSPSNKVTEKGKDVELRCDPISGHTALYWYRQSLGQGLEFLIYFQGNSAPDKSGLPSDRFSAERTGGSVSTLTIQRTQQEDSAVYLCASRPGGVKAFFGQGTRLTVV.

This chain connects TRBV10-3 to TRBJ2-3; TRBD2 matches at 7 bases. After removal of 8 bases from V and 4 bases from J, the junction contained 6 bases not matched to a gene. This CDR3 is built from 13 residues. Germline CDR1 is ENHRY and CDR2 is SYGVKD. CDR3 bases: TGTGCCATCGGGGGGGAGGGTTCAGATACGCAGTATTTT. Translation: CAIGGEGSDTQYF.

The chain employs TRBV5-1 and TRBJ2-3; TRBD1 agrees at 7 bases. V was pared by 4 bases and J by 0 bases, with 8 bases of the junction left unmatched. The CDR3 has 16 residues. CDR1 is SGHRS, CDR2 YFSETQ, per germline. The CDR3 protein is CASSTARDSSTDTQYF. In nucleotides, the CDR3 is TGCGCCAGCAGCACCGCCCGGGACAGCAGCACAGATACGCAGTATTTT.

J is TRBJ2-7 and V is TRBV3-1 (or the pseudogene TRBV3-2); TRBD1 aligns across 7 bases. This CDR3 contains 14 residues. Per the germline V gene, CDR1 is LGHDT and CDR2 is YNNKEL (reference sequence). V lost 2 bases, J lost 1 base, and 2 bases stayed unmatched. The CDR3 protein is CASSQQTGSYEQYF. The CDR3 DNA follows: TGTGCCAGCAGCCAACAGACAGGGTCCTACGAGCAGTACTTC.

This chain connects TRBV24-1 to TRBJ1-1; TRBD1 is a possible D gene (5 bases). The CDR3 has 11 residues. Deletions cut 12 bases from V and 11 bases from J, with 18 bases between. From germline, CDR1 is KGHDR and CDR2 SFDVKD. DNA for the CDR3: TGTGCCCCGCCACGCAGGGTATTGGCTTTCTTT. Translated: CAPPRRVLAFF.

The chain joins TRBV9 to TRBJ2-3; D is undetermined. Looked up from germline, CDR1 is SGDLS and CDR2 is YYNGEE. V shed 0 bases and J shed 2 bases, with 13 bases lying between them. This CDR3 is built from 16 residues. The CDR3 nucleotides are TGTGCCAGCAGCGTAGCTGAGAATACTCCCACAGATACGCAGTATTTT. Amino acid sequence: CASSVAENTPTDTQYF.

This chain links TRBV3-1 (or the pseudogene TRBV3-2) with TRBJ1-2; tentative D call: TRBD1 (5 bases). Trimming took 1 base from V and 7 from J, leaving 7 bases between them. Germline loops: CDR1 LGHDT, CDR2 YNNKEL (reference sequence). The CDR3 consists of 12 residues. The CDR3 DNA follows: TGTGCCAGCAGCCAAGGCAGGGCTGGCTACACCTTC. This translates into CASSQGRAGYTF.

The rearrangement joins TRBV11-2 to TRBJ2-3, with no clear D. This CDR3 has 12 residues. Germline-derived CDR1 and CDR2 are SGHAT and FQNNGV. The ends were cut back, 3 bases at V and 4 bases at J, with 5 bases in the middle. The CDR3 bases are TGTGCCAGCAGCTTTGTCGCAGATACGCAGTATTTT. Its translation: CASSFVADTQYF.

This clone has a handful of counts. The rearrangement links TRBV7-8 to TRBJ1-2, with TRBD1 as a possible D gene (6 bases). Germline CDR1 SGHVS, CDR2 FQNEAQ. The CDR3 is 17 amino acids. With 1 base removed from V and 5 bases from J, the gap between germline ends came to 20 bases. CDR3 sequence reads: CASSLVRTVTGRYGYTF. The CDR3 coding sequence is TGTGCCAGCAGCTTAGTCCGGACAGTGACAGGAAGATATGGCTACACCTTC.

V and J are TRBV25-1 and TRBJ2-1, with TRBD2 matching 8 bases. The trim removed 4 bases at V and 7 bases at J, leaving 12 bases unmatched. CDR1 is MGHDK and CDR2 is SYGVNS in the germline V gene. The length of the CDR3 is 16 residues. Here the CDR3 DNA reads TGTGCCAGCAGTGTATTAGCGGGAAGGGTTGGTAATGAGCAGTTCTTC. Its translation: CASSVLAGRVGNEQFF. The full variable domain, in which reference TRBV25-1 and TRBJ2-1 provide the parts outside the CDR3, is EADIYQTPRYLVIGTGKKITLECSQTMGHDKMYWYQQDPGMELHLIHYSYGVNSTEKGDLSSESTVSRIRTEHFPLTLESARPSHTSQYLCASSVLAGRVGNEQFFGPGTRLTVL.

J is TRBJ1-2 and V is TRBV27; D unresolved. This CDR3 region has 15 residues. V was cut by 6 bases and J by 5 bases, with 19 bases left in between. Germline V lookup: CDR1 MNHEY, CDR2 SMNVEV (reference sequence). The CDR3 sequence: CASRRDGRNGYGYTF. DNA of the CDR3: TGTGCCAGCAGGCGCGATGGAAGGAACGGGTATGGCTACACCTTC.

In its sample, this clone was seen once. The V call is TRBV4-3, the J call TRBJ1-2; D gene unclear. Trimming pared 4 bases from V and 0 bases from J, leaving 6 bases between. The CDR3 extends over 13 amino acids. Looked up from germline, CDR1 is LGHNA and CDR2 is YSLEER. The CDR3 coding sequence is TGCGCCAGCAGCCCCGCGGCTAACTATGGCTACACCTTC. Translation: CASSPAANYGYTF.

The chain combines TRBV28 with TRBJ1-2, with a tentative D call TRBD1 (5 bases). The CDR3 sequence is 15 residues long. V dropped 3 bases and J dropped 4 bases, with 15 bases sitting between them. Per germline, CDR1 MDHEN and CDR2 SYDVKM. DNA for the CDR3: TGTGCCAGCAGTTTTCCAGGGTCCCTGAGCTATGGCTACACCTTC. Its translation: CASSFPGSLSYGYTF.

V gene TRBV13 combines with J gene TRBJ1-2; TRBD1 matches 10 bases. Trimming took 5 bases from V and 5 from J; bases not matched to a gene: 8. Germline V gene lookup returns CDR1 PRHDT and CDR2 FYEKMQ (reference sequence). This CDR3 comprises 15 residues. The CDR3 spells CASSPGTGELYGYTF. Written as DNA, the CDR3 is TGTGCCAGCAGCCCGGGGACAGGGGAATTGTATGGCTACACCTTC.

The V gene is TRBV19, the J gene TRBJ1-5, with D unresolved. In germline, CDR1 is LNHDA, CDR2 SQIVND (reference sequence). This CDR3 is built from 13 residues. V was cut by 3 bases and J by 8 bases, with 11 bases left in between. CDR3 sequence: CASSISISKPQHF. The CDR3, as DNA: TGTGCCAGTAGTATCTCTATTTCGAAGCCCCAGCATTTT. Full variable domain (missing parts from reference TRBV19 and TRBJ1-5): DGGITQSPKYLFRKEGQNVTLSCEQNLNHDAMYWYRQDPGQGLRLIYYSQIVNDFQKGDIAEGYSVSREKKESFPLTVTSAQKNPTAFYLCASSISISKPQHFGDGTRLSIL.

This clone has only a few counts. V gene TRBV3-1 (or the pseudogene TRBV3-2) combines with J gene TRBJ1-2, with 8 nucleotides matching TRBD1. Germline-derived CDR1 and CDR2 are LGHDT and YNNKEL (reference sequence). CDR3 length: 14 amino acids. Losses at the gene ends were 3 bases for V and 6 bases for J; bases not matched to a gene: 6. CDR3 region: CASSHRAGGDGYTF. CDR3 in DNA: TGTGCCAGCAGCCACCGGGCAGGGGGCGATGGCTACACCTTC.

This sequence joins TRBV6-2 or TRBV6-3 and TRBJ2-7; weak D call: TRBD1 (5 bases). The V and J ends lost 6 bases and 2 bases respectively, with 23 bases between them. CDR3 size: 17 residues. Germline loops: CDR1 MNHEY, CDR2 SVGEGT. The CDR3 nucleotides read TGTGCCAGCAGCCCCCAAGGGGTTAGTATAAAGGCCTACGAGCAGTACTTC. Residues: CASSPQGVSIKAYEQYF.

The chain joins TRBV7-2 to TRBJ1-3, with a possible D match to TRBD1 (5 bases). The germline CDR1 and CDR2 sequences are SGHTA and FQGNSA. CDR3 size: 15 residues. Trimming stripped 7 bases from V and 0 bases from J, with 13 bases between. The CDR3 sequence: CASIQGFSSGNTIYF. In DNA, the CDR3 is TGTGCCAGCATCCAGGGCTTTAGCTCTGGAAACACCATATATTTT. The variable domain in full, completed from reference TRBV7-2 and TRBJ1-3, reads GAGVSQSPSNKVTEKGKDVELRCDPISGHTALYWYRQSLGQGLEFLIYFQGNSAPDKSGLPSDRFSAERTGGSVSTLTIQRTQQEDSAVYLCASIQGFSSGNTIYFGEGSWLTVV.

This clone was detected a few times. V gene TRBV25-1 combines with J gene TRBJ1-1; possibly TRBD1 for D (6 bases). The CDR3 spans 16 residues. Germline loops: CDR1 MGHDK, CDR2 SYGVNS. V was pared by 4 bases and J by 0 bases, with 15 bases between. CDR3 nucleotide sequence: TGTGCCAGCAGTGGGGATAGGACAGTCATGAACACTGAAGCTTTCTTT. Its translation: CASSGDRTVMNTEAFF.

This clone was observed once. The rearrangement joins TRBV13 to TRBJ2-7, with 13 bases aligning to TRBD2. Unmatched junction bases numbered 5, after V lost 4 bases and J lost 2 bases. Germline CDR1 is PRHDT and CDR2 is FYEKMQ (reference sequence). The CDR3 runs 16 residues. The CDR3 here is CASSYIGTSGAYEQYF. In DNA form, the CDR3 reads TGTGCCAGCAGCTATATTGGGACTAGCGGGGCCTACGAGCAGTACTTC.

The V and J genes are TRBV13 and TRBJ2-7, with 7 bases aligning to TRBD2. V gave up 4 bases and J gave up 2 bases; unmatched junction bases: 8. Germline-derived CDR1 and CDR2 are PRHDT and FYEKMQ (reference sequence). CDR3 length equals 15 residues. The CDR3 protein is CASSSRVRGAYEQYF. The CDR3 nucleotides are TGTGCCAGCAGCTCCCGTGTCCGGGGGGCCTACGAGCAGTACTTC.

CDR3 sequence: CASSFLADYNEQFF. CDR3 coding DNA: TGTGCCAGCAGCTTTCTAGCGGATTACAATGAGCAGTTCTTC. The chain links TRBV11-2 to TRBJ2-1; 7 nucleotides line up with TRBD2. The trim removed 3 bases at V and 4 bases at J, leaving 3 bases unmatched. Germline lookup yields CDR1 SGHAT and CDR2 FQNNGV. This CDR3 has 14 amino acids.

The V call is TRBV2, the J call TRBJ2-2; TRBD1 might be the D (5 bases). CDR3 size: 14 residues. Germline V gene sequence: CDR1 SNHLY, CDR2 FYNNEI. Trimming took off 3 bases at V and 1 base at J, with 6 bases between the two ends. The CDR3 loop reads CASSDRENTGELFF. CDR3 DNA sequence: TGTGCCAGCAGTGACAGGGAGAACACCGGGGAGCTGTTTTTT.